A single sample is the source of the 2 T cell receptor beta chains below, sequenced in a study of identical twins. A single record per CDR3 protein comes from TCRdb applying MiXCR to the 5' RACE reads. The repertoire holds 240,000 or so distinct CDR3 sequences, over 9.5% seen once, with approximately 11% in the top ten. Sequencing was done on a sample of memory T cells sorted from blood. The source is a middle-aged man in good health.

This clonotype was observed a handful of times. The chain employs TRBV28 and TRBJ2-7, with 9 bases that match TRBD2. CDR3 length: 18 amino acids. CDR1 and CDR2 from the germline V gene are MDHEN and SYDVKM. With V trimmed by 5 bases and J by 2 bases, 16 bases remained unmatched. The CDR3 DNA sequence: TGTGCCAGCAGTCCGACCTCCTGGGCTAGCGGGACTCCCTACGAGCAGTACTTC. This sequence encodes CASSPTSWASGTPYEQYF.

CDR3 DNA: TGTGCCAGCAGCCCGACAGGGGGTTCAGGAAACACCATATATTTT. Translation: CASSPTGGSGNTIYF. V and J are TRBV12-3 or TRBV12-4 and TRBJ1-3; 9 positions match TRBD1. The CDR3 consists of 15 residues. The V segment lost 6 bases and the J segment 4 bases; nucleotides outside the gene matches: 7.